This T cell receptor (beta chain) came from a study of prognosis after radiotherapy for stage I lung cancer. Whole-study context: Stage I lung tumors that were newly diagnosed and primary were found in roughly 15 patients, while a handful of patients had oligometastatic NSCLC after surgical resection of the primary tumor. Adenocarcinoma was the tumor type in around twelve patients, squamous cell carcinoma in six or seven. The non-small cell lung cancer patients were all considered medically inoperable, with comorbidities accounting for this in 11 to 13 of them.

Amplicons of TCR beta CDR3 were generated from genomic DNA by two-round multiplex PCR. Primers specific to each TRBV and TRBJ gene were used in first-round PCR. TCRdb re-analysed the multiplex PCR reads in MiXCR, keeping a single row per CDR3 protein. The sample holds around 31,000 distinct CDR3 sequences, about 33% seen once. This clonotype was seen ten or more times. Its antigen is unidentified. The V and J ends lost 5 bases and 7 bases, in that order; junction bases with no gene match: 12. Germline assignment: CDR1 SGHVS and CDR2 FQNEAQ. This CDR3 is 15 amino acids long. General observations from the study: Unique TCR clones declined after stereotactic body radiation therapy, from a median around 10,000 to 6,900.

V is TRBV7-8 and J is TRBJ2-5, with 8 bases that match TRBD1. Sequencing used PBMCs, obtained before or after stereotactic body radiation therapy (not recorded which). The TCR sequence derives from a donor of 50 years or more with non-small cell lung cancer. As DNA, the CDR3 is TGTGCCAGCAGCCCCTCCGGGGGCGGACAGGGGACCCAGTACTTC. This gives the protein CASSPSGGGQGTQYF.